This T cell receptor (beta chain) was found in a study of blood T cell repertoires in COVID-19. Turning to the study itself: Samples came from the United States, Italy and Spain, spanning acute and convalescent COVID-19. T cells, B-cell-depleted T cells, or PBMCs supplied cDNA or gDNA.

Assay used: immunoSEQ multiplex PCR; TCRdb lists only in-frame clones, some missing. The data contain 140,000 to 150,000 clones, roughly four fifths of them singletons. This CDR3 is 11 amino acids long. Germline values: CDR1 MNHEY, CDR2 SVGAGI. Trimming shortened V by 4 bases and J by 7 bases, and 8 bases separated the two germline ends. V gene TRBV6-5 combines with J gene TRBJ2-7; the D gene is possibly TRBD2 (5 bases). The sequenced sample was peripheral blood. The source of this sequence is a human donor with acute or convalescent COVID-19. The donor label of this sample is uncertain. The chain's CDR3 is CASSSGWEQYF. The CDR3 DNA reads as TGTGCCAGCAGTTCGGGGTGGGAGCAGTACTTC.